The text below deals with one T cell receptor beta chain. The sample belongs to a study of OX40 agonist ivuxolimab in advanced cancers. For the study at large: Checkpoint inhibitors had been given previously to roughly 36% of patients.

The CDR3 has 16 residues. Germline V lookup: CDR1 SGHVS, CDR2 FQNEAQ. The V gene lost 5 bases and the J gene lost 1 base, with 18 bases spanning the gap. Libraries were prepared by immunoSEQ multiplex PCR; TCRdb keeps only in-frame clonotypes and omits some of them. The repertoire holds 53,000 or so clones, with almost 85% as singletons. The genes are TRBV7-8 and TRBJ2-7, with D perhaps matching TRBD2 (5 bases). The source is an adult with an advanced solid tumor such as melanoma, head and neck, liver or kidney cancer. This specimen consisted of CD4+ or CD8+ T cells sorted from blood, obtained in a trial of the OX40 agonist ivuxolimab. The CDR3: CASSQREGPGSYEQYF. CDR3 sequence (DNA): TGTGCCAGCAGCCAACGGGAAGGGCCGGGTTCCTACGAGCAGTACTTC.